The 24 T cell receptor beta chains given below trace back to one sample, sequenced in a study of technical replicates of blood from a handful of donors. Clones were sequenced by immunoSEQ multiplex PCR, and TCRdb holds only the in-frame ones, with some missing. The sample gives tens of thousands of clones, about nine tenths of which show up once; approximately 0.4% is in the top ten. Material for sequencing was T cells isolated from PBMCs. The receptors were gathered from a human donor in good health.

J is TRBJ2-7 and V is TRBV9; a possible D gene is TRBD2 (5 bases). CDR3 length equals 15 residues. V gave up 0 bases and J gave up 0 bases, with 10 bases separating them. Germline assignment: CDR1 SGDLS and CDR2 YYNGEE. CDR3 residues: CASSVAASNSYEQYF. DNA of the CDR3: TGTGCCAGCAGCGTAGCGGCTAGCAACTCCTACGAGCAGTACTTC.

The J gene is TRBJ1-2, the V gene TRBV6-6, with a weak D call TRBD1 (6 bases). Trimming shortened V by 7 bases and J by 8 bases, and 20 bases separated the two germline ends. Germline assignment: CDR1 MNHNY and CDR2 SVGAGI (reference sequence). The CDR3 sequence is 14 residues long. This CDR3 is CASNGGAEEGGYTF. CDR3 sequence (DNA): TGTGCCAGCAACGGGGGGGCGGAAGAAGGGGGCTACACCTTC.

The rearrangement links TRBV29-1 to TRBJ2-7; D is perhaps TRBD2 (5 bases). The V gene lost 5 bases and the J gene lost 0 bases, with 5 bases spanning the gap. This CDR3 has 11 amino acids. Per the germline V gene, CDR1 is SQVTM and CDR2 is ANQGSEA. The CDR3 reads CSVRGSYEQYF. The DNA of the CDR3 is TGCAGCGTTCGGGGCTCCTACGAGCAGTACTTC.

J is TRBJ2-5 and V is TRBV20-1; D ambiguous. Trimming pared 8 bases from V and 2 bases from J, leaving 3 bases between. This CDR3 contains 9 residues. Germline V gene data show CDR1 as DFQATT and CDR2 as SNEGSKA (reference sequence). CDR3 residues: CSPQETQYF. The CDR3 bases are TGCAGTCCTCAAGAGACCCAGTACTTC.

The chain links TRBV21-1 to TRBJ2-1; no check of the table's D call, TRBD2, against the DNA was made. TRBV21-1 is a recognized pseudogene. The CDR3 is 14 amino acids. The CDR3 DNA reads TGTGCCAGATCCCCCACTAGCGGGAGGGATGAGCAGTTCTTC. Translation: CARSPTSGRDEQFF.

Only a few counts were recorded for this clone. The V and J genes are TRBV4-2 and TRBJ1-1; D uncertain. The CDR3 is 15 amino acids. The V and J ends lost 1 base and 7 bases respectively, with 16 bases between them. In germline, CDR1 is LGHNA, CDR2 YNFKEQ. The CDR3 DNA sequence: TGTGCCAGCAGCCAAGGATTTAGCCGGCCGGATGAAGCTTTCTTT. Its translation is CASSQGFSRPDEAFF.

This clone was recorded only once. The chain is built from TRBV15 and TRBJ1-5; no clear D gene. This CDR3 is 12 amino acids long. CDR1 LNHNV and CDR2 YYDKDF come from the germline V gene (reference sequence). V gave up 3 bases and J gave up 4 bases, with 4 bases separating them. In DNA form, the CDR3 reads TGTGCCACCAGCAGTTTAAATCAGCCCCAGCATTTT. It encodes CATSSLNQPQHF. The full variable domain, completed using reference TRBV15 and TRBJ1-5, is DAMVIQNPRYQVTQFGKPVTLSCSQTLNHNVMYWYQQKSSQAPKLLFHYYDKDFNNEADTPDNFQSRRPNTSFCFLDIRSPGLGDTAMYLCATSSLNQPQHFGDGTRLSIL.

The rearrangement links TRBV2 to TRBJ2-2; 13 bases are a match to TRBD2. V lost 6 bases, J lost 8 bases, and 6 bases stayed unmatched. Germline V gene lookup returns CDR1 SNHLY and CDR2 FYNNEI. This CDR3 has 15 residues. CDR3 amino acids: CASRRLAGGVGELFF. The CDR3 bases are TGTGCCAGCAGGAGACTAGCGGGAGGTGTAGGGGAGCTGTTTTTT.

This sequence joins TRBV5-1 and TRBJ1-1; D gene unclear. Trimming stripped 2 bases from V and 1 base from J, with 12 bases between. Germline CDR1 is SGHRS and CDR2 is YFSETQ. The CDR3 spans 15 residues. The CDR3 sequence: CASSLEGGKNTEAFF. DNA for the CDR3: TGCGCCAGCAGCTTAGAGGGAGGGAAGAACACTGAAGCTTTCTTT. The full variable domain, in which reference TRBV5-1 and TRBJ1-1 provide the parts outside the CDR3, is KAGVTQTPRYLIKTRGQQVTLSCSPISGHRSVSWYQQTPGQGLQFLFEYFSETQRNKGNFPGRFSGRQFSNSRSEMNVSTLELGDSALYLCASSLEGGKNTEAFFGQGTRLTVV.

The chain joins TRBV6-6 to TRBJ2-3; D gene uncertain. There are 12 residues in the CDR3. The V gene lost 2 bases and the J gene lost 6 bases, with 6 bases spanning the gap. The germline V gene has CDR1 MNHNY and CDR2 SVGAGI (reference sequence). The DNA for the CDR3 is TGTGCCAGCAGTTACCTAGGTGATACGCAGTATTTT. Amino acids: CASSYLGDTQYF.

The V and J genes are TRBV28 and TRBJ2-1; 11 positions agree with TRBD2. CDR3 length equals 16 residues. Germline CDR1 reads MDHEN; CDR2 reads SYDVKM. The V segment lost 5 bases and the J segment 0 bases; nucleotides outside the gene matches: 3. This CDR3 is CASSQLAGASYNEQFF. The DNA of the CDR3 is TGTGCCAGCAGTCAACTAGCGGGAGCCTCCTACAATGAGCAGTTCTTC.

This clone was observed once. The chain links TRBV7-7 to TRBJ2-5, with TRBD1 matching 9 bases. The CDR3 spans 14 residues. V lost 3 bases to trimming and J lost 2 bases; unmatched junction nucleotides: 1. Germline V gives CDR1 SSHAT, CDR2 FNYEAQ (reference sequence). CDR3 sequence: CASSFDRGQETQYF. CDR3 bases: TGTGCCAGCAGCTTCGACAGGGGGCAAGAGACCCAGTACTTC.

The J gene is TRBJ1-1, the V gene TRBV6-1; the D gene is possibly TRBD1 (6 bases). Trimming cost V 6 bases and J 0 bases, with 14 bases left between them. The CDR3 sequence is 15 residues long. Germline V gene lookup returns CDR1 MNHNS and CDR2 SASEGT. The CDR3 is CASRRQEGMNTEAFF. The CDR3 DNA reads TGTGCCAGCAGGAGACAGGAAGGGATGAACACTGAAGCTTTCTTT.

Here the CDR3 reads CASSGDRVPYEQYF. For the CDR3, the DNA is TGTGCCAGCAGCGGGGACAGGGTACCCTACGAGCAGTACTTC. The chain couples TRBV7-8 to TRBJ2-7, with 9 bases that match TRBD1. Germline values: CDR1 SGHVS, CDR2 FQNEAQ. The CDR3 contains 14 residues. The V segment lost 5 bases and the J segment 2 bases; nucleotides outside the gene matches: 4.

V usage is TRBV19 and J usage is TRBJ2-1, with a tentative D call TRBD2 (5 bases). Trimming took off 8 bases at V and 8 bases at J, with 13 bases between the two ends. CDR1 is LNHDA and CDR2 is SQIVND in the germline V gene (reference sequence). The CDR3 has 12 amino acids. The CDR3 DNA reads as TGTGCCAGTGGGAGTCGTTCCGATGAGCAGTTCTTC. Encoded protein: CASGSRSDEQFF. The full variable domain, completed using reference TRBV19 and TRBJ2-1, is DGGITQSPKYLFRKEGQNVTLSCEQNLNHDAMYWYRQDPGQGLRLIYYSQIVNDFQKGDIAEGYSVSREKKESFPLTVTSAQKNPTAFYLCASGSRSDEQFFGPGTRLTVL.

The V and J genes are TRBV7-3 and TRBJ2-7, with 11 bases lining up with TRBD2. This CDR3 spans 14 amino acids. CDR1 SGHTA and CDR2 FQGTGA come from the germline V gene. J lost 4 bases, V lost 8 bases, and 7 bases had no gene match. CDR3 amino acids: CASPWTSGHYEQYF. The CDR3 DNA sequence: TGTGCCAGCCCCTGGACTAGCGGGCATTACGAGCAGTACTTC.

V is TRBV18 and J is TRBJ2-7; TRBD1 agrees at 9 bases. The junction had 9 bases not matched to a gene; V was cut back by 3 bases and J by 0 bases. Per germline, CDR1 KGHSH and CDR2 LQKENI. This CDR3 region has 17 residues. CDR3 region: CASSPTTGTGFSYEQYF. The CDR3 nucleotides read TGTGCCAGCTCACCTACAACCGGGACAGGGTTCTCCTACGAGCAGTACTTC.

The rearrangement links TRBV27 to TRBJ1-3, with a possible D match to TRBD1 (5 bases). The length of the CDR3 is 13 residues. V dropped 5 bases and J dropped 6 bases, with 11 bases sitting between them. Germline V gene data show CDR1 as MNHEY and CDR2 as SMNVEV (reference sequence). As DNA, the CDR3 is TGTGCCAGCAGTGGGACTGAGTCAAACACCATATATTTT. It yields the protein CASSGTESNTIYF.

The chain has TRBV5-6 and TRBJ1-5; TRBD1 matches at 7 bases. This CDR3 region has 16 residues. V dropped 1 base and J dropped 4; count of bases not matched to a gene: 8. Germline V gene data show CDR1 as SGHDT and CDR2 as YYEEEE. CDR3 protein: CASSLFVTGQNQPQHF. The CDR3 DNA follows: TGTGCCAGCAGCTTGTTCGTGACAGGGCAGAATCAGCCCCAGCATTTT.

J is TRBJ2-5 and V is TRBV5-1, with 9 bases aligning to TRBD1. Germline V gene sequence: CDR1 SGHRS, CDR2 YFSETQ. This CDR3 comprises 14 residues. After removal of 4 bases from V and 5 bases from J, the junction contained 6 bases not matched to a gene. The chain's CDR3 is CASSLQTGGETQYF. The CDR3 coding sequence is TGCGCCAGCAGCCTCCAGACAGGGGGGGAGACCCAGTACTTC.

Here the CDR3 reads CASTSPGAMNTEAFF. The CDR3 region has the DNA TGTGCCAGCACCTCCCCAGGGGCGATGAACACTGAAGCTTTCTTT. This chain links TRBV5-8 with TRBJ1-1, with D tentatively TRBD1 (6 bases). CDR3 size: 15 residues. V gave up 6 bases and J gave up 0 bases, with 15 bases separating them. CDR1 SGHTS and CDR2 YDEGEE come from the germline V gene.

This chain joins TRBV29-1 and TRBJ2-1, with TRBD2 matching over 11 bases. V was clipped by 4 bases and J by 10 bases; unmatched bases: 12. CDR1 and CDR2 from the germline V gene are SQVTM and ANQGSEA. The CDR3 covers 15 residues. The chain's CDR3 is CSVGEGLAGGNEQFF. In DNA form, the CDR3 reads TGCAGCGTTGGGGAGGGGCTAGCGGGAGGTAACGAGCAGTTCTTC.

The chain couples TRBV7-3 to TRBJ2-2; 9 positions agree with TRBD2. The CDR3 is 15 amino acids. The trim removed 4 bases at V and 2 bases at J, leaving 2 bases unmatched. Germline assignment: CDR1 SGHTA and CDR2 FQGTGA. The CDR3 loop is CASSYSGSNTGELFF. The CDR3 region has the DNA TGTGCCAGCAGCTATAGCGGGAGCAACACCGGGGAGCTGTTTTTT.

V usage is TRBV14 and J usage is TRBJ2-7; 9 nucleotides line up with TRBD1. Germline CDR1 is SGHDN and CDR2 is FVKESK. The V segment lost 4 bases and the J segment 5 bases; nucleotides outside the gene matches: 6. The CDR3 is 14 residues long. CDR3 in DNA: TGTGCCAGCAGCCGGACAGGGGATCCCCACGAGCAGTACTTC. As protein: CASSRTGDPHEQYF.